A single sample gave rise to the 4 T cell receptor beta chains below, sequenced in a study of T cell clonality in common variable immunodeficiency. Broader study findings: In common variable immunodeficiency, TCR beta chains reportedly carried fewer deletions and N-nucleotide insertions.

Libraries were prepared by immunoSEQ multiplex PCR; TCRdb keeps only in-frame clonotypes and omits some of them. This set yields 35,000 or so clones and no singletons; the top ten hold 5% to 7%. The antigens for these receptors are not known. The sequenced material came from peripheral blood mononuclear cells. All receptors derive from a human donor with common variable immunodeficiency.

This clone has a count of ten or more. The CDR3 end falls 3 residues outside the read, so it is completed with the germline J gene. The rearrangement links TRBV19 to TRBJ2-3; 11 bases agree with TRBD2. Germline V lookup: CDR1 LNHDA, CDR2 SQIVND (reference sequence). The junction had 13 bases not matched to a gene; V was cut back by 8 bases and J by 3 bases. The CDR3 length is 17 residues. CDR3 sequence reads: CASAVISGGAGTDTQYF. CDR3 DNA (partial): TGTGCCAGTGCAGTCATTAGCGGGGGGGCCGGTACAGATACG.

As regards this clone: The sequence runs out 3 residues before the end of the CDR3; the remainder is reconstructed from the germline J gene. This chain uses TRBV7-7 with TRBJ2-2; perhaps TRBD1 as D (6 bases). V was cut by 2 bases and J by 5 bases, with 9 bases left in between. The germline gives CDR1 SSHAT, CDR2 FNYEAQ (reference sequence). The length of the CDR3 is 14 residues. The part of the CDR3 DNA that was read is TGTGCCAGCAGCTTAAGTCAGGGGACCGGGGAG. Its translation is CASSLSQGTGE. The whole CDR3 sequence reads CASSLSQGTGELFF.

This clone was observed a few times. Read sequence stops 3 residues before the CDR3 end, and the germline J gene provides the missing end. The rearrangement links TRBV7-2 to TRBJ2-7, with TRBD1 matching over 7 bases. The trim removed 6 bases at V and 6 bases at J, leaving 14 bases unmatched. This CDR3 has 15 residues. CDR1 SGHTA and CDR2 FQGNSA come from the germline V gene. The covered CDR3 bases are TGTGCCAGCAGTCTAAATGACAGGGTGGTTAGCGAG. Amino acid sequence: CASSLNDRVVSE. The entire CDR3 protein reads CASSLNDRVVSEQYF.

This clone was seen more than once but under ten times. The read finishes 3 residues shy of the CDR3 end, and the germline J gene is used to complete it. The chain recombines TRBV19 with TRBJ1-3; D not resolved. The V gene lost 5 bases and the J gene lost 1 base, with 15 bases spanning the gap. CDR3 length equals 16 residues. Germline loops: CDR1 LNHDA, CDR2 SQIVND (reference sequence). CDR3 sequence: CASSGRGIQSGNTIYF. CDR3 bases read: TGTGCCAGTAGTGGCCGAGGCATCCAATCTGGAAACACC.